This TCR beta chain was captured in a study of response to subunit inactivated influenza vaccine. General study findings and limits: The authors offered the suggestion that each seasonal influenza vaccination recruits few new T cells.

TCRdb re-derived calls from the RT-PCR reads in MiXCR, one entry per CDR3 protein. The sample contains about 610,000 distinct CDR3 sequences, approximately 15% of which appear only once. In the case of this clonotype: Its target is unknown.

The clonotype comes from a man aged 50 to 60 who received an inactivated influenza vaccine. The sequences come from PBMCs from blood, collected approximately 12 days after vaccination.

CDR3 nucleotides: TGTGCCAGCAGCCCCACTTATCAGGGGTTTGGGACAGATACGCAGTATTTT. Its protein is CASSPTYQGFGTDTQYF. The gene calls are TRBV3-1 and TRBJ2-3; perhaps TRBD1 as D (6 bases). Germline-derived CDR1 and CDR2 are LGHDT and YNNKEL (reference sequence). V lost 4 bases to trimming and J lost 3 bases, with 20 bases between them. CDR3 length: 17 residues.